This is a list of T cell receptor beta chains from one sample in a study of CD8 T cells in ankylosing spondylitis. TCRdb re-called the 5' RACE reads through MiXCR, storing one row per CDR3 protein. The profile shows 450,000 to 550,000 distinct CDR3 sequences, roughly 5% of them singletons. Source material: blood, either unsorted or a sorted T cell fraction (not recorded which). Receptor source: a male donor with ankylosing spondylitis. The conserved cysteine and the conserved F or W are not part of the CDR3 here. Fields, in order: J gene, D gene, V gene, CDR3 length, CDR3 protein. The D gene is left open where the match is weak.

J: TRBJ1-6
D: .
V: TRBV7-6
length: 12
CDR3: ASSSGGTNSPLH

J: TRBJ2-3
D: .
V: TRBV29-1
length: 7
CDR3: SVERTQY

J: TRBJ2-1
D: .
V: TRBV7-2
length: 10
CDR3: ASSFLSNEQF

J: TRBJ2-3
D: TRBD1
V: TRBV4-2
length: 14
CDR3: ASSQLSGGVTDTQY

J: TRBJ2-1
D: TRBD1
V: TRBV29-1
length: 11
CDR3: SVEGTDYNEQF

J: TRBJ1-2
D: .
V: TRBV6-1
length: 13
CDR3: ASSELVSANYGYT

J: TRBJ2-7
D: TRBD2
V: TRBV7-2
length: 12
CDR3: ASSPGGLAVEQY

J: TRBJ2-1
D: .
V: TRBV5-1
length: 13
CDR3: ASSLGAPGLSEQF

J: TRBJ1-5
D: .
V: TRBV28
length: 13
CDR3: ASSPPGPVNQPQH

J: TRBJ1-1
D: TRBD1
V: TRBV12-3/TRBV12-4
length: 14
CDR3: ASRSFPTGANTEAF

J: TRBJ2-3
D: TRBD1
V: TRBV7-9
length: 15
CDR3: ASRLTFVGQGKDTQY

J: TRBJ2-1
D: .
V: TRBV7-8
length: 11
CDR3: ARSLGRGDEQF

J: TRBJ2-3
D: .
V: TRBV10-3
length: 10
CDR3: AIRESTDTQY

J: TRBJ2-3
D: TRBD1
V: TRBV18
length: 13
CDR3: ASSGQGTGTDTQY

J: TRBJ2-2
D: TRBD2
V: TRBV28
length: 14
CDR3: ASSPNGGGRSGELF

J: TRBJ2-4
D: .
V: TRBV4-2
length: 13
CDR3: ASSQAVLTKNIQY

J: TRBJ1-5
D: .
V: TRBV9
length: 11
CDR3: ASSFSGYQPQH

J: TRBJ1-1
D: TRBD1
V: TRBV15
length: 13
CDR3: ATSRDRGINTEAF

J: TRBJ2-4
D: TRBD2
V: TRBV6-2/TRBV6-3
length: 13
CDR3: ASSKRGGLGNIQY

J: TRBJ1-6
D: .
V: TRBV27
length: 13
CDR3: ASSLFRESNSPLH

J: TRBJ2-1
D: TRBD2
V: TRBV5-6
length: 9
CDR3: ASRLAGAWF

J: TRBJ2-1
D: .
V: TRBV5-1
length: 13
CDR3: ASRNADSDNNEQF

J: TRBJ1-1
D: .
V: TRBV27
length: 12
CDR3: ASSFSGGITEAF

J: TRBJ2-1
D: TRBD1
V: TRBV5-1
length: 13
CDR3: ASSWGQGSYNEQF

J: TRBJ2-5
D: TRBD2
V: TRBV4-2
length: 13
CDR3: ASSSGTRARETQY

J: TRBJ2-2
D: .
V: TRBV6-5
length: 13
CDR3: ASSYVDSYTGELF

J: TRBJ2-1
D: .
V: TRBV15
length: 11
CDR3: ATSPGTPNEQF